This T cell receptor beta chain was recorded in a study of blood T cell repertoires in COVID-19. Study at large: Whether acute or convalescent, the COVID-19 samples came from the United States, Italy and Spain. Sources were T cells, B-cell-depleted T cells, or PBMCs; the material itself was cDNA or gDNA.

Germline V gene data show CDR1 as SGHNT and CDR2 as YYREEE (reference sequence). This CDR3 is 14 amino acids long. Trimming shortened V by 0 bases and J by 3 bases, and 10 bases separated the two germline ends. Original data processing: From reference gene primer amplification, estimates of nucleated cell counts were derived. The protocol was immunoSEQ multiplex PCR, while the TCRdb copy is restricted to in-frame clones and leaves out a portion. V and J calls and clone size follow that table, whereas D and trimming were derived from the DNA. Counted here are about 41,000 clones, around 83% occurring once; the ten biggest clones make up approximately 45%.

The TCR originated in a woman of 80 years or more with active or convalescent COVID-19. The sample taken for sequencing was peripheral blood. V and J are TRBV5-4 and TRBJ2-7; a possible D gene is TRBD1 (5 bases). In DNA form, the CDR3 reads TGTGCCAGCAGCTTGGACAGGCGAGACTACGAGCAGTACTTC. Amino acids: CASSLDRRDYEQYF.